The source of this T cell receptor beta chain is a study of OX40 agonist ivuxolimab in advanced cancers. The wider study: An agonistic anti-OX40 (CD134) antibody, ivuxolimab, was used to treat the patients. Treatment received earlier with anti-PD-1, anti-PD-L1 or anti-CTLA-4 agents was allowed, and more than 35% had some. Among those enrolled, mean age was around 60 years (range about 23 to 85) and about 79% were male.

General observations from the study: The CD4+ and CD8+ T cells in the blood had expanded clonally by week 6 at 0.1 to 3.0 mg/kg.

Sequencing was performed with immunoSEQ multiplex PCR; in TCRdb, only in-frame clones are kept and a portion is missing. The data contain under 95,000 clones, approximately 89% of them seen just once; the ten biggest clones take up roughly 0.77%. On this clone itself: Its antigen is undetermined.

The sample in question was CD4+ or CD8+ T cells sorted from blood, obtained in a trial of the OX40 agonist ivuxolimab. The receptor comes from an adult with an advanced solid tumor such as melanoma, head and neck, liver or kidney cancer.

The CDR3 coding sequence is TGTGCCAGTAGTATAGATCGCGGACTAGCGGTACCCTACGAGCAGTACTTC. Residues: CASSIDRGLAVPYEQYF. This sequence joins TRBV19 and TRBJ2-7, with 10 bases that match TRBD2. This CDR3 spans 17 amino acids. Germline V gene sequence: CDR1 LNHDA, CDR2 SQIVND (reference sequence). Trimming cost V 0 bases and J 2 bases; bases outside gene matches: 7.